The clone carrying this T cell receptor beta chain has only a few counts. What it binds is not known. This record belongs to a study of identical twins. Study-wide results and caveats: Weaker excess sharing between twins was seen in beta out-of-frame sequences. Zero-insertion analyses were open to partial confounding by invariant MAIT and iNKT cells.

One entry per CDR3 protein results from TCRdb running MiXCR on the 5' RACE reads. The table has about 550,000 distinct CDR3 sequences, 20% to 25% seen once. Per germline, CDR1 SGHRS and CDR2 YFSETQ. There are 13 residues in the CDR3. The germline V and J ends were trimmed by 4 bases and 8 bases, with 12 bases remaining between them. Healthy Caucasians provided all donations. These sequences were also reported in another study, on yellow fever vaccine responses in identical twins.

The specimen sequenced was CD4+ T cells sorted from blood. This sequence was found in a woman in her late teens or twenties in good health. The chain combines TRBV5-1 with TRBJ1-4; D unclear. The CDR3 loop reads CASSPRIGEKLFF. DNA of the CDR3: TGCGCCAGCAGCCCCAGGATCGGGGAAAAACTGTTTTTT.